The source of this TCR beta chain is a study of T cell repertoires in cytomegalovirus infection. Study outcomes and limitations: Frequencies of public TCR beta families were cumulated, and this identified carriers of CMV plus the relevant HLA.

As regards this clonotype: What it recognizes is unknown.

TCRdb re-called the reads through MiXCR, storing one row per CDR3 protein. This table has around 100,000 distinct CDR3 sequences, approximately 15% appearing once. The CDR3 runs 13 residues. The germline V and J ends were trimmed by 7 bases and 8 bases, with 20 bases remaining between them. Looked up from germline, CDR1 is SQVTM and CDR2 is ANQGSEA. The sequence derives from a human donor in good health (CMV status not recorded). Some clones in this sample may be carry-over from other donors' samples. This chain links TRBV29-1 with TRBJ1-2; no firm D call. The sequenced material came from PBMCs. CDR3 amino acids: CSAEGQAAQGYTF. The CDR3, as DNA: TGCAGCGCCGAAGGGCAGGCAGCGCAGGGCTACACCTTC.